This T cell receptor beta chain stems from a study of T cells after yellow fever vaccination. Conversion of TCR transcripts into cDNA relied on 5'RACE template switching, which added a universal primer site and UMIs. From the 5' RACE reads, TCRdb called clonotypes with MiXCR, one entry per CDR3 protein. The profile covers roughly 140,000 distinct CDR3 sequences, with 7.7% appearing a single time and under 0.95% taken by the ten largest. The sample holds many counts of this clonotype. Germline values: CDR1 SGHTA, CDR2 FQGNSA. Germline trimming cut 3 bases from V and 6 bases from J; bases unmatched to any gene: 8. The CDR3 length is 17 residues.

Sequencing was performed on CD4+ T cells sorted from PBMCs, taken 5 days after the yellow fever booster vaccination. This TCR derives from a man aged 25-40 years who received the YFV17D yellow fever vaccine. This chain joins TRBV7-2 and TRBJ2-1, with TRBD2 matching over 13 bases. The CDR3 nucleotides are TGTGCCAGCAGCTTCACTAGCGGGAGGGCGAATATCAATGAGCAGTTCTTC. Amino acid sequence: CASSFTSGRANINEQFF.